This paragraph reports one T cell receptor beta chain. Its target is not known. All patients handed over anywhere from 1 to 8 samples, pretreatment and on-treatment. This sample stems from a study of PD-L1 blockade in urothelial cancer. For the study at large: Between 0 and 3 prior chemotherapy regimens had been given to patients. Analyses used blood from 3 weeks (second dose) and 6 weeks after treatment start.

CDR3 length: 14 residues. The V and J ends lost 6 bases and 7 bases respectively, with 16 bases between them. The V gene's germline CDR1 is MDHEN and CDR2 SYDVKM. Study conclusions and caveats: Durable-benefit patients had greater expansion of tumor-associated blood clones at 3 weeks.

TCRdb's copy holds only in-frame clones and misses some; the assay was immunoSEQ multiplex PCR. Altogether under 40,000 clones are present, roughly 91% being singletons, with the ten largest covering around 1.8%. Specimen: PBMCs, collected around atezolizumab (anti-PD-L1) treatment. The chain joins TRBV28 to TRBJ1-5, with D possibly TRBD1 on 5 matching bases. The TCR was taken from a man in his sixties with urothelial cancer. CDR3 residues: CASSSPAGKQPQHF. In nucleotides, the CDR3 is TGTGCCAGCAGCTCCCCAGCAGGGAAGCAGCCCCAGCATTTT.